The 29 T cell receptor beta chains below all came from one sample that was sequenced in a study of Ad26.COV2.S vaccination and SARS-CoV-2 variants. Libraries were prepared by immunoSEQ multiplex PCR; TCRdb keeps only in-frame clonotypes and omits some of them. Among some 180,000 clones listed, roughly 89% were seen once. The input for sequencing was peripheral blood, taken after recovery from COVID-19. The receptors shown here come from a human donor who had recovered from COVID-19.

This chain links TRBV10-3 with TRBJ1-5; TRBD1 matches at 7 bases. Germline-derived CDR1 and CDR2 are ENHRY and SYGVKD. CDR3 length: 17 amino acids. Trimming took 2 bases from V and 4 from J; bases not matched to a gene: 11. Here the CDR3 DNA reads TGTGCCATCAGTGAGCACCGAGACGCCAGGGGGAATCAGCCCCAGCATTTT. This sequence encodes CAISEHRDARGNQPQHF.

The chain joins TRBV5-6 to TRBJ2-2, with 8 nucleotides matching TRBD2. The length of the CDR3 is 15 residues. V was pared by 5 bases and J by 8 bases, with 11 bases of the junction left unmatched. Germline CDR1 reads SGHDT; CDR2 reads YYEEEE. The CDR3 region is CASSTGGAADGELFF. The CDR3 DNA reads TGTGCCAGCAGTACCGGGGGGGCCGCTGATGGGGAGCTGTTTTTT.

The chain links TRBV6-5 to TRBJ2-1; tentative D call: TRBD1 (5 bases). Germline lookup yields CDR1 MNHEY and CDR2 SVGAGI. V lost 6 bases and J lost 7, with 10 bases in between. The CDR3 has 12 amino acids. The CDR3 DNA is TGTGCCAGCAGCGTACCAGGGAATGAGCAGTTCTTC. It translates to CASSVPGNEQFF.

The chain couples TRBV5-1 to TRBJ2-3, with 10 bases lining up with TRBD2. There are 15 residues in the CDR3. V trimming: 5 bases; J trimming: 4 bases; junction bases outside the gene matches: 7. Germline values: CDR1 SGHRS, CDR2 YFSETQ. CDR3 sequence reads: CASRVSGGASDTQYF. CDR3 sequence (DNA): TGCGCCAGCAGGGTGAGCGGGGGGGCGTCAGATACGCAGTATTTT.

The chain recombines TRBV5-4 with TRBJ2-1; TRBD2 might be the D (6 bases). V lost 3 bases and J lost 9, with 13 bases in between. The CDR3 consists of 13 residues. Germline values: CDR1 SGHNT, CDR2 YYREEE (reference sequence). CDR3 in DNA: TGTGCCAGCAGCTGGGACTTGACGGCTGAGCAGTTCTTC. As protein: CASSWDLTAEQFF.

The chain links TRBV19 to TRBJ1-2; D unresolved. The CDR3 sequence is 13 residues long. V dropped 6 bases and J dropped 4 bases, with 12 bases sitting between them. Germline V gene sequence: CDR1 LNHDA, CDR2 SQIVND (reference sequence). Here the CDR3 reads CASSPQWTYGYTF. CDR3 bases: TGTGCCAGTAGCCCCCAATGGACCTATGGCTACACCTTC.

This clone has more than one count but fewer than ten. This rearrangement joins TRBV27 to TRBJ1-3; maybe TRBD1 (6 bases). V dropped 2 bases and J dropped 3 bases, with 8 bases sitting between them. Germline CDR1 is MNHEY and CDR2 is SMNVEV (reference sequence). There are 14 residues in the CDR3. The CDR3 bases are TGTGCCAGCAGTTTACGCAGGGGTGGAAACACCATATATTTT. It specifies CASSLRRGGNTIYF.

The V and J genes are TRBV29-1 and TRBJ1-5, with TRBD1 as a possible D gene (5 bases). Trimming took 4 bases from V and 0 from J, leaving 10 bases between them. Germline CDR1 is SQVTM and CDR2 is ANQGSEA. The CDR3 loop spans 14 amino acids. CDR3 sequence (DNA): TGCAGCGTTGTTCAGGGAAATAGCAATCAGCCCCAGCATTTT. This gives the protein CSVVQGNSNQPQHF.

This clone was recorded once. The J gene is TRBJ2-7, the V gene TRBV29-1, with no clear D. Trimming removed 6 bases from V and 5 bases from J, with 17 bases in between. This CDR3 has 13 residues. The germline gives CDR1 SQVTM, CDR2 ANQGSEA. CDR3 amino acids: CSVSPEGIHEQYF. Written as DNA, the CDR3 is TGCAGCGTCTCTCCCGAAGGGATCCACGAGCAGTACTTC.

The J gene is TRBJ2-2, the V gene TRBV4-1; D remains unclear. Germline CDR1 MGHRA, CDR2 YSYEKL. V shed 3 bases and J shed 6 bases, with 5 bases lying between them. CDR3 length equals 12 residues. The CDR3 nucleotides read TGCGCCAGCAGCCACAGCTCCGGGGAGCTGTTTTTT. Translation gives CASSHSSGELFF.

The chain uses TRBV10-1 and TRBJ2-5; TRBD1 matches at 11 bases. The germline CDR1 and CDR2 sequences are WNHNN and SYGVQD (reference sequence). CDR3 length: 14 amino acids. V was clipped by 7 bases and J by 4 bases; unmatched bases: 5. Written as DNA, the CDR3 is TGCGCCAGCAAGAGGACAGGGGGCGCAGAGACCCAGTACTTC. Its protein product is CASKRTGGAETQYF.

The chain is built from TRBV10-3 and TRBJ1-2; no reliable D call. The length of the CDR3 is 12 residues. The V end lost 7 bases, the J end lost 8 bases, and 14 bases lay between the germline ends. Germline V gene lookup returns CDR1 ENHRY and CDR2 SYGVKD. The CDR3 region has the DNA TGTGCCATCAACCGGCGGGGAGGGGGCTACACCTTC. Protein: CAINRRGGGYTF.

The J gene is TRBJ2-5, the V gene TRBV7-2; 9 bases map to TRBD2. This CDR3 comprises 18 residues. Losses at the gene ends were 3 bases for V and 3 bases for J; bases not matched to a gene: 14. The germline V gene has CDR1 SGHTA and CDR2 FQGNSA. The CDR3 reads CASSLGYPSGVVKETQYF. CDR3 DNA sequence: TGTGCCAGCAGCTTGGGATACCCTAGCGGGGTGGTCAAAGAGACCCAGTACTTC.

This sequence joins TRBV4-1 and TRBJ2-1; 14 nucleotides agree with TRBD2. Germline values: CDR1 MGHRA, CDR2 YSYEKL. V lost 3 bases to trimming and J lost 4 bases; unmatched junction nucleotides: 8. CDR3 length: 18 residues. Here the CDR3 reads CASSQTLTSGGAYNEQFF. CDR3 DNA: TGCGCCAGCAGCCAGACCTTGACTAGCGGGGGGGCATACAATGAGCAGTTCTTC.

The J gene is TRBJ1-6, the V gene TRBV5-4; unclear D gene. Germline values: CDR1 SGHNT, CDR2 YYREEE (reference sequence). V gave up 2 bases and J gave up 14 bases, with 8 bases separating them. The length of the CDR3 is 11 residues. This CDR3 reads CASSFGGTLHF. CDR3 DNA: TGTGCCAGCAGCTTTGGTGGTACCCTCCACTTT.

This chain links TRBV7-3 with TRBJ2-1; D gene uncertain. Trimming took off 5 bases at V and 8 bases at J, with 13 bases between the two ends. This CDR3 is built from 13 residues. The germline V gene has CDR1 SGHTA and CDR2 FQGTGA. The CDR3: CASSPVQNDEQFF. CDR3 nucleotide sequence: TGTGCCAGCAGCCCGGTACAGAACGATGAGCAGTTCTTC.

This sequence joins TRBV6-4 and TRBJ1-1; D remains unclear. The length of the CDR3 is 13 residues. Germline V CDR1 and CDR2: MRHNA, SNTAGT. Trimming removed 8 bases at V and 3 bases at J, with 13 bases between. CDR3 loop: CASENPHYTEAFF. CDR3 nucleotides: TGTGCCAGCGAAAACCCTCACTACACTGAAGCTTTCTTT.

The chain couples TRBV6-5 to TRBJ1-4, with D perhaps matching TRBD1 (5 bases). V was shortened by 6 bases and J by 10 bases, with 15 bases between the two germline ends. The CDR3 sequence is 13 residues long. Germline assignment: CDR1 MNHEY and CDR2 SVGAGI. Written as DNA, the CDR3 is TGTGCCAGCAGCCCCACTGGGGGGGGAAAACTGTTTTTT. Protein product: CASSPTGGGKLFF.

The CDR3 DNA follows: TGTGCCAGCAGCTTAGCGGGACCTCATCTGTACTTC. As protein: CASSLAGPHLYF. The rearrangement joins TRBV11-1 to TRBJ2-5; D may correspond to TRBD1 or TRBD2 (5 bases each). Trimming pared 0 bases from V and 13 bases from J, leaving 12 bases between. The CDR3 length is 12 residues. The germline CDR1 and CDR2 sequences are SGHAT and FQDESV (reference sequence).

V gene TRBV6-1 combines with J gene TRBJ1-3; unclear D gene. V was clipped by 1 base and J by 4 bases, with 5 bases between them. The V gene's germline CDR1 is MNHNS and CDR2 SASEGT. CDR3 length equals 13 residues. This CDR3 is CASSEEKGNTIYF. CDR3 DNA sequence: TGTGCCAGCAGTGAAGAAAAGGGAAACACCATATATTTT.

The V call is TRBV5-4, the J call TRBJ2-4; TRBD2 matches 7 bases. Germline V lookup: CDR1 SGHNT, CDR2 YYREEE (reference sequence). V lost 0 bases to trimming and J lost 9 bases; unmatched junction nucleotides: 6. The CDR3 totals 14 residues. Here the CDR3 DNA reads TGTGCCAGCAGCTTGGGGGGGGACTACCTCATTCAGTACTTC. Protein sequence: CASSLGGDYLIQYF.

The rearrangement uses TRBV3-1 (or the pseudogene TRBV3-2) and TRBJ1-6; D not certain. Germline values: CDR1 LGHDT, CDR2 YNNKEL (reference sequence). The CDR3 extends over 15 amino acids. The V gene lost 6 bases and the J gene lost 0 bases, with 9 bases spanning the gap. Here the CDR3 reads CASSRASSYNSPLHF. CDR3 in DNA: TGTGCCAGCAGTCGGGCGAGCTCCTATAATTCACCCCTCCACTTT.

The chain employs TRBV12-3 or TRBV12-4 and TRBJ1-5; D uncertain. CDR3 size: 13 residues. Trimming pared 3 bases from V and 7 bases from J, leaving 10 bases between. The CDR3 DNA follows: TGTGCCAGCAGTTTCTCCACCCAGCAGCCCCAGCATTTT. This codes for CASSFSTQQPQHF.

This sequence joins TRBV6-1 and TRBJ1-2; weak D call: TRBD1 (6 bases). There are 21 residues in the CDR3. Trimming cost V 2 bases and J 1 base, with 29 bases left between them. Germline CDR1 and CDR2: MNHNS and SASEGT. CDR3 nucleotide sequence: TGTGCCAGCAGTGAAAGGGGGGATGGACACGTCAGTCCTAGCCTTAACTATGGCTACACCTTC. Protein sequence: CASSERGDGHVSPSLNYGYTF.

The chain links TRBV3-1 (or the pseudogene TRBV3-2) to TRBJ1-3, with a tentative D call TRBD1 (5 bases). The germline V gene encodes CDR1 LGHDT and CDR2 YNNKEL (reference sequence). CDR3 length: 12 amino acids. V lost 4 bases to trimming and J lost 10 bases, with 11 bases between them. The CDR3 loop is CASSPEGTTIYF. The DNA for the CDR3 is TGTGCCAGCAGCCCAGAGGGGACGACCATATATTTT.

The chain couples TRBV27 to TRBJ2-7, with 8 bases that match TRBD1. The V gene end was trimmed by 5 bases and the J gene end by 6 bases; junction bases not matched to a gene: 6. The CDR3 length is 13 residues. Germline V gene sequence: CDR1 MNHEY, CDR2 SMNVEV (reference sequence). CDR3 nucleotides: TGTGCCAGCAGTCGGACAGGGACAGGCGAGCAGTACTTC. Translated, it gives CASSRTGTGEQYF.

The chain uses TRBV27 and TRBJ2-1; 8 bases fit TRBD2. The V segment lost 3 bases and the J segment 4 bases; nucleotides outside the gene matches: 2. CDR1 is MNHEY and CDR2 is SMNVEV in the germline V gene (reference sequence). This CDR3 spans 14 amino acids. The CDR3 coding sequence is TGTGCCAGCAGTTTCGGCGGGGGGTACAATGAGCAGTTCTTC. Residues: CASSFGGGYNEQFF.

The chain employs TRBV2 and TRBJ2-7, with a tentative D call TRBD2 (5 bases). In germline, CDR1 is SNHLY, CDR2 FYNNEI. Trimming stripped 2 bases from V and 3 bases from J, with 11 bases between. This CDR3 contains 14 residues. The CDR3 nucleotides are TGTGCCAGCAGTGAAAGGAGGCCCGACTACGAGCAGTACTTC. Translation: CASSERRPDYEQYF.

The chain combines TRBV29-1 with TRBJ1-2; D is uncertain. The CDR3 covers 13 residues. Trimming removed 3 bases from V and 2 bases from J, with 10 bases in between. Germline V CDR1 and CDR2: SQVTM, ANQGSEA. CDR3 nucleotides: TGCAGCGTTGAGGGAGGAGTCAACTATGGCTACACCTTC. Translated: CSVEGGVNYGYTF. Combining the CDR3 with reference TRBV29-1 and TRBJ1-2 gives the whole variable domain SAVISQKPSRDICQRGTSLTIQCQVDSQVTMMFWYRQQPGQSLTLIATANQGSEATYESGFVIDKFPISRPNLTFSTLTVSNMSPEDSSIYLCSVEGGVNYGYTFGSGTRLTVV.